The 7 T cell receptor beta chains below come from one sample, sequenced in a study of blood T cell repertoires in COVID-19. The protocol was immunoSEQ multiplex PCR, while the TCRdb copy is restricted to in-frame clones and leaves out a portion. The table records more than 55,000 clones, around 92% of them present only once. The sample consisted of peripheral blood. Every receptor here comes from a man aged 45-65 years with active COVID-19.

This chain uses TRBV7-9 with TRBJ2-7, with TRBD2 identical over 7 bases. Germline values: CDR1 SEHNR, CDR2 FQNEAQ (reference sequence). The CDR3 length is 14 residues. V trimming: 7 bases; J trimming: 4 bases; junction bases outside the gene matches: 10. The CDR3 nucleotides are TGTGCCAGCACCTCGGGAGGAGAAGGTTACGAGCAGTACTTC. The encoded protein is CASTSGGEGYEQYF.

J is TRBJ1-6 and V is TRBV7-9; D unresolved. CDR1 and CDR2 from the germline V gene are SEHNR and FQNEAQ (reference sequence). The CDR3 length is 19 residues. V gave up 2 bases and J gave up 1 base, with 18 bases separating them. CDR3 nucleotide sequence: TGTGCCAGCAGCTTATGGGCGGAGGGAGGTAAATCCTATAATTCACCCCTCCACTTT. Translated, it gives CASSLWAEGGKSYNSPLHF.

The chain is built from TRBV3-1 (or the pseudogene TRBV3-2) and TRBJ1-5; D remains ambiguous. Trimming removed 7 bases from V and 7 bases from J, with 17 bases in between. Germline-derived CDR1 and CDR2 are LGHDT and YNNKEL (reference sequence). The CDR3 totals 14 residues. The CDR3 nucleotides read TGTGCCAGCATTCTCAGAGGAGGTGGGCAGCCCCAGCATTTT. Translating it yields CASILRGGGQPQHF.

The chain recombines TRBV4-1 with TRBJ2-7; 9 nucleotides line up with TRBD1. Germline CDR1 reads MGHRA; CDR2 reads YSYEKL. V trimming: 4 bases; J trimming: 7 bases; junction bases outside the gene matches: 8. This CDR3 comprises 14 residues. The CDR3 sequence: CASSPLQGAWEQYF. CDR3 DNA sequence: TGCGCCAGCAGCCCATTACAGGGGGCATGGGAGCAGTACTTC.

This chain links TRBV6-8 with TRBJ2-7; TRBD1 aligns across 7 bases. This CDR3 is built from 17 residues. Per germline, CDR1 MNHGY and CDR2 SAAAGT. V dropped 2 bases and J dropped 3; count of bases not matched to a gene: 13. The CDR3 DNA reads TGTGCCAGCAGTTACGGGGACAGAATCTCAAACTTCTACGAGCAGTACTTC. Its protein product is CASSYGDRISNFYEQYF.

This chain uses TRBV5-8 with TRBJ2-5; D is perhaps TRBD1 (5 bases). CDR3 size: 15 residues. The ends were cut back, 3 bases at V and 5 bases at J, with 17 bases in the middle. The germline CDR1 and CDR2 sequences are SGHTS and YDEGEE. The CDR3 sequence: CASSSTTGYPETQYF. The CDR3 bases are TGTGCCAGCAGCTCAACTACAGGTTACCCGGAGACCCAGTACTTC.

The chain is built from TRBV5-1 and TRBJ2-7, with D perhaps matching TRBD1 (6 bases). In germline, CDR1 is SGHRS, CDR2 YFSETQ. The CDR3 is 13 residues long. Trimming took 0 bases from V and 3 from J, leaving 7 bases between them. CDR3 DNA: TGCGCCAGCAGCTTGGACAGGGTCTACGAGCAGTACTTC. Translation: CASSLDRVYEQYF.